The TCR beta chain under discussion was sequenced for a study of blood T cell repertoires in COVID-19. Study-wide context: Sites across the United States, Italy and Spain contributed samples from acute and convalescent COVID-19.

Authors' methods: Amplification of reference gene primers provided the estimated nucleated cell counts. The method was immunoSEQ multiplex PCR; TCRdb's version includes in-frame clones alone and lacks a portion of them. V and J calls and clone size follow that table, whereas D and trimming were derived from the DNA. The sample shows about 210,000 clones, about 85% of them seen only once. Unmatched junction bases numbered 5, after V lost 8 bases and J lost 10 bases. This CDR3 spans 12 amino acids. The TCR originated in a man between 65 and 80 years old with acute or convalescent COVID-19. The gene calls are TRBV12-3 or TRBV12-4 and TRBJ1-6, with 7 bases identical to TRBD1. The sequenced sample consisted of peripheral blood. The CDR3 coding sequence is TGTGCCAGCGGCCCAGGGGGATCACCCCTCCACTTT. Translated, it gives CASGPGGSPLHF.